These T cell receptor beta chains were read from a single sample in a study of T cells in Graves' hyperthyroidism and ophthalmopathy. TCRdb re-called the multiplex PCR reads with MiXCR, one entry per CDR3 protein. This sample yields 500,000 to 600,000 distinct CDR3 sequences, of which less than 20% are seen a single time; 45% to 50% belongs to the top ten. Sample: blood. These receptors were collected from a man aged 35-49 years with Graves' ophthalmopathy. CDR3s include the opening cysteine and the closing phenylalanine or tryptophan. Each record gives: D gene, V gene, J gene, CDR3 protein. The D gene is left open where the match is weak.

.	TRBV20-1	TRBJ2-4	CSATTGTVQYF
TRBD1	TRBV7-9	TRBJ2-5	CASSLITWHRGETQYF
TRBD2	TRBV11-1	TRBJ2-3	CASSFSAGASTDTQYF
.	TRBV6-2/TRBV6-3	TRBJ1-5	CASSYRDNQPQHF
TRBD1	TRBV18	TRBJ1-1	CASSPNDRGLAFF
.	TRBV7-9	TRBJ2-5	CASSPWTPQETQYF
.	TRBV30	TRBJ2-7	CAWSPSHEQYF
TRBD1	TRBV5-6	TRBJ1-6	CASSLGGGQGGLYSPLHF
.	TRBV5-1	TRBJ1-2	CASSPGQSYGYTF
TRBD2	TRBV2	TRBJ2-1	CASSPGLAGGKSSSYNEQFF
.	TRBV29-1	TRBJ2-5	CSVSGLQETQYF
.	TRBV27	TRBJ2-1	CASSLPGFGNEQFF
.	TRBV7-2	TRBJ2-1	CASTRGDEQFF
.	TRBV3-1	TRBJ2-2	CASSQGGIGELFF
.	TRBV6-2/TRBV6-3	TRBJ2-7	CASSYSLWDGSYEQYF
.	TRBV13	TRBJ2-3	CASSLMGPSTDTQYF
TRBD2	TRBV20-1	TRBJ2-1	CSARKISGGLSYNEQFF
TRBD1	TRBV9	TRBJ2-2	CASSVSPGTGNTGELFF
TRBD1	TRBV14	TRBJ2-5	CASSHQGQGAWGQETQYF
TRBD2	TRBV7-2	TRBJ2-1	CASNLPTSGKAYNEQFF
TRBD1	TRBV6-9	TRBJ1-2	CASSLPGTGVNYGYTF
.	TRBV19	TRBJ2-2	CASSLPLAGLPGELFF
TRBD1	TRBV7-8	TRBJ2-7	CASSLVSGGAHSEQYF
TRBD2	TRBV20-1	TRBJ2-1	CSVHPGSGGPRSSYNEQFF
.	TRBV6-1	TRBJ2-3	CAIGTQHPYF
TRBD1	TRBV2	TRBJ1-6	CASRPTGLSSYNSPLHF
TRBD2	TRBV5-1	TRBJ2-7	CASSESPGGYEQYF
TRBD2	TRBV6-5	TRBJ2-2	CASSYSPGGRSTGELFF
.	TRBV19	TRBJ1-1	CASSIWGHGAFF
.	TRBV12-3/TRBV12-4	TRBJ2-3	CASSILGAGRDTQYF
.	TRBV30	TRBJ1-4	CAWTYGGRNEKLFF
TRBD1	TRBV28	TRBJ1-2	CASSFGQGWGKGYTF
TRBD1	TRBV28	TRBJ1-4	CASSSAGTGVNEKLFF
TRBD2	TRBV6-2/TRBV6-3	TRBJ2-2	CASSSERGGNTGELFF
TRBD1	TRBV2	TRBJ1-5	CASRGGQAINQPQHF
.	TRBV11-2	TRBJ1-6	CASSRGAGNTLNSPLHF
.	TRBV2	TRBJ2-7	CASPRPDPPYEQYF
.	TRBV9	TRBJ1-2	CASSAPGGYGYTF
.	TRBV20-1	TRBJ2-3	CSARVLTDTQYF
.	TRBV30	TRBJ1-2	CAWSVGTLYGYTF
TRBD1	TRBV7-9	TRBJ2-7	CASSFTRSRNRQGDEQYF
TRBD2	TRBV24-1	TRBJ2-1	CATAGRGGGEQFF
.	TRBV12-3/TRBV12-4	TRBJ2-5	CASTTEYQETQYF
.	TRBV2	TRBJ1-1	CASRKGEDTEAFF
.	TRBV4-1	TRBJ1-1	CASSQDSWGTEAFF
TRBD1	TRBV12-3/TRBV12-4	TRBJ1-6	CASREQGRGSYNSPLHF
.	TRBV5-4	TRBJ2-5	CASSLTANLKETQYF
TRBD2	TRBV7-2	TRBJ2-5	CASSLSWGAGVQTQYF
TRBD2	TRBV11-2	TRBJ2-7	CASSLLADYEQYF
.	TRBV18	TRBJ1-2	CASSPPVASGWGYGYTF
.	TRBV9	TRBJ1-1	CASSVDGQGLGTEAFF
TRBD1	TRBV20-1	TRBJ1-2	CSARDRLRGYTF
TRBD2	TRBV7-2	TRBJ2-3	CASSLTSGRPGDTQYF
.	TRBV19	TRBJ1-5	CASIPDTYSNQPQHF
TRBD2	TRBV2	TRBJ2-3	CASSVSSGSGTQYF